This T cell receptor beta chain appears in the sequencing data of a study of T cell responses to AZD1222 COVID-19 vaccine. This table comes from immunoSEQ multiplex PCR, and its TCRdb copy is limited to in-frame clones, with some not included. The table records around 50,000 clones, 89% of them present only once. The CDR3 loop spans 14 amino acids. Per germline, CDR1 MNHEY and CDR2 SMNVEV (reference sequence). With V trimmed by 6 bases and J by 6 bases, 9 bases remained unmatched. This receptor was identified in an adult who received the AZD1222 COVID-19 vaccine. J is TRBJ2-7 and V is TRBV27; 9 bases line up with TRBD2. Specimen: peripheral blood, collected 28 days after the second AZD1222 dose. The CDR3 reads CASRNSGSPAEQYF. CDR3 sequence (DNA): TGTGCCAGCAGAAATAGCGGGAGCCCGGCCGAGCAGTACTTC.